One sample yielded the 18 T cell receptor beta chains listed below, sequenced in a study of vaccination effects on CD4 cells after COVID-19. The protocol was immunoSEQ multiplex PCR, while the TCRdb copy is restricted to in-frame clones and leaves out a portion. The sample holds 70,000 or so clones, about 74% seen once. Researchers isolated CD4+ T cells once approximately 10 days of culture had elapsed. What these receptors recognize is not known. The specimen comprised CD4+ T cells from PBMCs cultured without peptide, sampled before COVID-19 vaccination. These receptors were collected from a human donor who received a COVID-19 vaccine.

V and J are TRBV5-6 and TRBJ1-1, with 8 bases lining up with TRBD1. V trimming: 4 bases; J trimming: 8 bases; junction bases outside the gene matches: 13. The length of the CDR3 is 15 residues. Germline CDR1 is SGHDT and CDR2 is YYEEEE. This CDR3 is CASSPTGAGLAEAFF. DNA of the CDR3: TGTGCCAGCAGCCCGACAGGGGCAGGGCTCGCGGAAGCTTTCTTT. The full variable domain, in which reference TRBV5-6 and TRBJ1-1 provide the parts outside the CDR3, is DAGVTQSPTHLIKTRGQQVTLRCSPKSGHDTVSWYQQALGQGPQFIFQYYEEEERQRGNFPDRFSGHQFPNYSSELNVNALLLGDSALYLCASSPTGAGLAEAFFGQGTRLTVV.

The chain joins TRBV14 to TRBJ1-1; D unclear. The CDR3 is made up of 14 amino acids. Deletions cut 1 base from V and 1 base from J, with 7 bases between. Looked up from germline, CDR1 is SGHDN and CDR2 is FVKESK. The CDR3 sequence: CASSQGMGNTEAFF. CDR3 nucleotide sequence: TGTGCCAGCAGCCAAGGTATGGGGAACACTGAAGCTTTCTTT.

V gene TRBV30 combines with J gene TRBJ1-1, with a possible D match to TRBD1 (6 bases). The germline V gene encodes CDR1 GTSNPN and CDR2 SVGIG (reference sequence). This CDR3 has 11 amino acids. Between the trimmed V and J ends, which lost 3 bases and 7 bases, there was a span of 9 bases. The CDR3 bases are TGTGCCTGGAGAGGGGGTCTTGAAGCTTTCTTT. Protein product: CAWRGGLEAFF.

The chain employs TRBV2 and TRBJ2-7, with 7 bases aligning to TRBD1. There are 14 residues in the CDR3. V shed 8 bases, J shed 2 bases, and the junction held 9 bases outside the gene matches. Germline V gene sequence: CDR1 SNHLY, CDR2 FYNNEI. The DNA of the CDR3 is TGTGCCAGCTCAGCAACAGGGGTCCCCTACGAGCAGTACGTC. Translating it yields CASSATGVPYEQYV.

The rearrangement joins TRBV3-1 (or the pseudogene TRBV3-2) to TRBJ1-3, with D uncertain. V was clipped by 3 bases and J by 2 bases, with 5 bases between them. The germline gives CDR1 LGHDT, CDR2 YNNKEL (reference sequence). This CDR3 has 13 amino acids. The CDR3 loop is CASSQGTGNTIYF. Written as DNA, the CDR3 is TGTGCCAGCAGCCAGGGAACTGGAAACACCATATATTTT.

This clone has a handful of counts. This CDR3 is CASRAPGQSHRGQYF. Here the CDR3 DNA reads TGCGCCAGCAGGGCGCCGGGACAAAGCCATCGGGGCCAGTACTTC. The genes are TRBV5-1 and TRBJ2-5, with D perhaps matching TRBD1 (6 bases). V was cut by 5 bases and J by 10 bases, with 24 bases left in between. The length of the CDR3 is 15 residues. Germline lookup yields CDR1 SGHRS and CDR2 YFSETQ.

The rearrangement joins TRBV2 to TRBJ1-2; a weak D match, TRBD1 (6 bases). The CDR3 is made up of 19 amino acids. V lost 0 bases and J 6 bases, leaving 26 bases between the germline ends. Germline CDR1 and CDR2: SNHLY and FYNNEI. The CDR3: CASSEAQEGGGSLFHGYTF. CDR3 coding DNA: TGTGCCAGCAGTGAAGCGCAGGAGGGAGGGGGGTCTTTGTTCCATGGCTACACCTTC. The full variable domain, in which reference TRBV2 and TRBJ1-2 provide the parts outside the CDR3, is EPEVTQTPSHQVTQMGQEVILRCVPISNHLYFYWYRQILGQKVEFLVSFYNNEISEKSEIFDDQFSVERPDGSNFTLKIRSTKLEDSAMYFCASSEAQEGGGSLFHGYTFGSGTRLTVV.

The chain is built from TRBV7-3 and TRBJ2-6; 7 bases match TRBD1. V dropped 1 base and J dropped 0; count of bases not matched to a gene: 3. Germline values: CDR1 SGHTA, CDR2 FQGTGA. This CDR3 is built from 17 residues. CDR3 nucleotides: TGTGCCAGCAGCTTAAAGGGGACAGCCTCTGGGGCCAACGTCCTGACTTTC. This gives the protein CASSLKGTASGANVLTF.

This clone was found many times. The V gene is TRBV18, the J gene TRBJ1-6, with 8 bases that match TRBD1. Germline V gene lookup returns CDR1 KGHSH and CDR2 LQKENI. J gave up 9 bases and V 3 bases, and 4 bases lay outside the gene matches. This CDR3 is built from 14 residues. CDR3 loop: CASSPTGERSPLHF. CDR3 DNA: TGTGCCAGCTCACCGACAGGGGAGCGTTCACCCCTCCACTTT.

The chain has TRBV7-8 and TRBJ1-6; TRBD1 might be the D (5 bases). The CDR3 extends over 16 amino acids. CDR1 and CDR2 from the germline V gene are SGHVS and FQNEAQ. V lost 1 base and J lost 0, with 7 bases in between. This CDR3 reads CASSLDDSSYNSPLHF. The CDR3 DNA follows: TGTGCCAGCAGCTTAGATGACAGCTCCTATAATTCACCCCTCCACTTT.

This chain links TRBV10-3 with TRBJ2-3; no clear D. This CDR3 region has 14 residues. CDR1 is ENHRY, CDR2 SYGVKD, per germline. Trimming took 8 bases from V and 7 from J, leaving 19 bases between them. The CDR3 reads CAIAVPTQSYTQYF. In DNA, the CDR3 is TGTGCCATCGCAGTGCCCACTCAGTCATATACGCAGTATTTT.

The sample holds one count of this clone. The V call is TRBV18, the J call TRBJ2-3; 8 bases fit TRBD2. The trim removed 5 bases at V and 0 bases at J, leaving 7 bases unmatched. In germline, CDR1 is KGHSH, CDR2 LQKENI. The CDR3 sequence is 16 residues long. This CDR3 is CASSSNSGGSTDTQYF. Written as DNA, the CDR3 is TGTGCCAGCTCATCGAACAGCGGGGGCAGCACAGATACGCAGTATTTT.

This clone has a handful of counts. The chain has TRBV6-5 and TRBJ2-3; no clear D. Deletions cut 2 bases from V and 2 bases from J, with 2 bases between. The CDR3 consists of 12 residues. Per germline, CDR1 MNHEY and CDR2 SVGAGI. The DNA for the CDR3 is TGTGCCAGCAGTTACAACACAGATACGCAGTATTTT. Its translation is CASSYNTDTQYF.

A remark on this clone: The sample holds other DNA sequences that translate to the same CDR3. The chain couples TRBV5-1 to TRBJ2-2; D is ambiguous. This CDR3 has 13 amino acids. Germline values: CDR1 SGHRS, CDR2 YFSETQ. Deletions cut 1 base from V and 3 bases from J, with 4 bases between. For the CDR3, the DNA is TGCGCCAGCAGCTTGACGGACACCGGGGAGCTGTTTTTT. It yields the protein CASSLTDTGELFF.

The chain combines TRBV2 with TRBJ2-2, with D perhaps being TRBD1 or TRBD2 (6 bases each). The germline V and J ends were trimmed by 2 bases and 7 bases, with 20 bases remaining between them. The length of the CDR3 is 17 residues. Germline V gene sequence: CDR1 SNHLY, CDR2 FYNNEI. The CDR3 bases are TGTGCCAGCAGTGAAATGGGTTCGGGGGCCGCAGACGGGGAGCTGTTTTTT. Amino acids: CASSEMGSGAADGELFF.

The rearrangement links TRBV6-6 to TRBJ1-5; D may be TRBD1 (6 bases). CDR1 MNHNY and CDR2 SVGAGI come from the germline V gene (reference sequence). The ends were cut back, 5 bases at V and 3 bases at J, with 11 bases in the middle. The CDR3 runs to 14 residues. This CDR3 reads CASSQQGPNQPQHF. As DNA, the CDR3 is TGTGCCAGCAGTCAGCAGGGGCCCAATCAGCCCCAGCATTTT.

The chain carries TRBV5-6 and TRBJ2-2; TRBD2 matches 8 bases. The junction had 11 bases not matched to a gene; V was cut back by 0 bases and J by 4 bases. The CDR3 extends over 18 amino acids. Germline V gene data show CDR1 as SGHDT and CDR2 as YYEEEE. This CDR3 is CASSLAGAGALGTGELFF. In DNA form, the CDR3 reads TGTGCCAGCAGCTTGGCGGGAGCGGGGGCGCTCGGCACCGGGGAGCTGTTTTTT.

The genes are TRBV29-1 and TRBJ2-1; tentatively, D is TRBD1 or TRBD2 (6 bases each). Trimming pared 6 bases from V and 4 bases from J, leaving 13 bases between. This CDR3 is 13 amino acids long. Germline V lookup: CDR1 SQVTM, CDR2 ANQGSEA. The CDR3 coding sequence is TGCAGCGTGGATGAGGGGGGTTACAATGAGCAGTTCTTC. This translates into CSVDEGGYNEQFF.